What follows are 5 T cell receptor beta chains derived from one specimen sequenced in a study of CD8+ T cells in alopecia areata. The treatment: oral pan-JAK inhibitor, 5-10 mg twice daily. cDNA reverse transcribed from extracted RNA served as the sequencing template. Clones were sequenced by immunoSEQ multiplex PCR, and TCRdb holds only the in-frame ones, with some missing. The sample holds about 190,000 clones, around 65% seen once. The source was CD4+ T cells sorted from blood, collected at week 4, from a patient treated with tofacitinib. All receptors derive from a human donor with alopecia areata.

This clone was found a few times. The chain recombines TRBV6-1 with TRBJ2-3; D is uncertain. Germline V lookup: CDR1 MNHNS, CDR2 SASEGT. The V end lost 4 bases, the J end lost 2 bases, and 7 bases lay between the germline ends. This CDR3 is 13 amino acids long. This CDR3 is CASSVTYTDTQYF. The DNA for the CDR3 is TGTGCCAGCAGTGTTACCTACACAGATACGCAGTATTTT.

This clone was seen a handful of times. The chain uses TRBV6-5 and TRBJ2-7; D gene uncertain. The germline CDR1 and CDR2 sequences are MNHEY and SVGAGI. Trimming stripped 7 bases from V and 4 bases from J, with 14 bases between. The CDR3 runs 13 residues. The CDR3 sequence is CASTGPPSYEQYF. DNA for the CDR3: TGTGCCAGCACTGGCCCTCCGTCGTACGAGCAGTACTTC.

The V gene is TRBV29-1, the J gene TRBJ2-1; D is unclear. Germline lookup yields CDR1 SQVTM and CDR2 ANQGSEA. V lost 3 bases, J lost 3 bases, and 9 bases lay in between. This CDR3 region has 13 residues. The CDR3, as DNA: TGCAGCGTTGATGGCAGCGTCTACAATGAGCAGTTCTTC. Translation gives CSVDGSVYNEQFF.

V is TRBV29-1 and J is TRBJ2-1, with D possibly matching TRBD1 (5 bases). The V end lost 1 base, the J end lost 7 bases, and 11 bases lay between the germline ends. Germline CDR1 and CDR2: SQVTM and ANQGSEA. CDR3 length: 13 residues. CDR3 amino acids: CSVEAIKGNEQFF. DNA for the CDR3: TGCAGCGTTGAAGCAATAAAGGGGAATGAGCAGTTCTTC.

The gene calls are TRBV30 and TRBJ1-2; D is perhaps TRBD1 (5 bases). Per the germline V gene, CDR1 is GTSNPN and CDR2 is SVGIG (reference sequence). The CDR3 has 14 residues. V lost 0 bases and J 4 bases, leaving 12 bases between the germline ends. The CDR3 here is CAWSVQGGSYGYTF. The DNA for the CDR3 is TGTGCCTGGAGTGTGCAGGGTGGTTCCTATGGCTACACCTTC.